The clone carrying this T cell receptor (beta chain) has at least ten counts. The antigen is unknown. Before thyroid surgery, none of the patients had received any treatment. This entry comes from a study of metastatic and nonmetastatic thyroid tumors. Points from the study as a whole: Benign nodules reportedly had significantly lower TCR beta diversity than malignant thyroid tumors in blood and tumor.

TCRdb called clones again from the PCR reads with MiXCR. The data show tens of thousands of clones, approximately 15% seen once. The germline V gene encodes CDR1 MGHRA and CDR2 YSYEKL. Trimming removed 0 bases from V and 0 bases from J, with 8 bases in between. The CDR3 totals 15 residues. This clonotype originated in a female donor with papillary thyroid cancer or a benign thyroid nodule (not recorded which). Some clones in this sample may be carry-over from other donors' samples. The source material was blood. The rearrangement uses TRBV4-1 and TRBJ2-5, with a possible D match to TRBD2 (6 bases). The CDR3 DNA reads as TGCGCCAGCAGCCAAGATGGGACTGACCAAGAGACCCAGTACTTC. Translated: CASSQDGTDQETQYF.